This T cell receptor beta chain derives from a study of Tregs in tolerant kidney transplant recipients. Findings and limits, study-wide: Donor-specific Treg expansion exceeded global Treg expansion in tolerant patients, suggesting antigen drive.

The V end lost 2 bases, the J end lost 1 base, and 12 bases lay between the germline ends. CDR3 length: 15 amino acids. Germline values: CDR1 GTSNPN, CDR2 SVGIG (reference sequence). The nonmyeloablative bone marrow transplants came from related graft donors, with transient mixed chimerism. TCRdb's table, derived via immunoSEQ multiplex PCR, lists solely in-frame clones and lacks some. The sample holds some 57,000 clones; about 91% are singletons and the top ten take roughly 15%. A remark on this clone: Its cognate antigen is unknown.

The source material was CD8+ T cells from blood (PBMCs), sampled 24 months after the transplant. The TCR was taken from a human patient who received a combined kidney and bone marrow transplant. The graft donor may have contributed some T cells. This chain connects TRBV30 to TRBJ1-3; perhaps TRBD1 as D (5 bases). CDR3 amino acids: CAWSRGTDSGNTIYF. The CDR3 region has the DNA TGTGCCTGGAGTAGGGGCACGGATTCTGGAAACACCATATATTTT.